The clone carrying this T cell receptor (beta chain) was picked up a small number of times. Its antigen remains unknown. CD8 cells classed as naive were CD45RO-negative and positively selected for CCR7, excluding terminally differentiated effector memory CD45RA+ cells. The entry originates in a study of shared clonotypes between healthy human individuals. The CDR3 consists of 14 residues. Germline loops: CDR1 SEHNR, CDR2 FQNEAQ (reference sequence). V lost 5 bases and J lost 5, with 16 bases in between. Produced via immunoSEQ multiplex PCR; TCRdb's table is partial and in-frame only. The data hold millions of clones, with 90% to 95% observed a single time. Broader study findings: A handful of donors had around 5% of their naive CD4 clonotypes in common.

The clonotype comes from a man aged 18 to 30 in good health. Some clones in this sample may be carry-over from other donors' samples. Sequencing used naive CD8+ T cells from PBMCs. The J gene is TRBJ2-7, the V gene TRBV7-9; possible D gene TRBD1, 6 bases. The CDR3 bases are TGTGCCAGCAGCCTCAGGGGCCCCTCGGACGAGCAGTACTTC. The encoded protein is CASSLRGPSDEQYF.